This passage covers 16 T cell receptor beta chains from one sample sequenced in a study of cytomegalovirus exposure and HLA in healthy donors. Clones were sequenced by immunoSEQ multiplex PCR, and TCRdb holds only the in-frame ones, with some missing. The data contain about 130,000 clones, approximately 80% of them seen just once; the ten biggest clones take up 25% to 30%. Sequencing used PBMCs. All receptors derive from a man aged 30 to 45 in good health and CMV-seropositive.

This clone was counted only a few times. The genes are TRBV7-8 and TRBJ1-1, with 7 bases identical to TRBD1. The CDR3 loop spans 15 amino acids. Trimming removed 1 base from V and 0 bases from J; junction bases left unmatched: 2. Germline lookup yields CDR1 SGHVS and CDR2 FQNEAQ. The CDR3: CASSLGGQMNTEAFF. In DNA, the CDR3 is TGTGCCAGCAGCTTAGGGGGACAGATGAACACTGAAGCTTTCTTT.

The DNA of the CDR3 is TGTGCCAGCAGCTCCATCGGACTAGCGGGCTACAATGAGCAGTTCTTC. Protein product: CASSSIGLAGYNEQFF. The chain uses TRBV7-9 and TRBJ2-1, with 11 bases matching TRBD2. With V trimmed by 4 bases and J by 3 bases, 5 bases remained unmatched. Germline loops: CDR1 SEHNR, CDR2 FQNEAQ (reference sequence). This CDR3 has 16 residues.

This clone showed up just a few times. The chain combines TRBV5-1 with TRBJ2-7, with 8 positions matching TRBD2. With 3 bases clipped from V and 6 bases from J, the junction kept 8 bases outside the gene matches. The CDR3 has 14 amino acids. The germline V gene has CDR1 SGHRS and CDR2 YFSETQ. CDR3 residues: CASSSGLDESEQYF. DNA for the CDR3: TGCGCCAGCAGCTCGGGACTAGATGAGAGCGAGCAGTACTTC.

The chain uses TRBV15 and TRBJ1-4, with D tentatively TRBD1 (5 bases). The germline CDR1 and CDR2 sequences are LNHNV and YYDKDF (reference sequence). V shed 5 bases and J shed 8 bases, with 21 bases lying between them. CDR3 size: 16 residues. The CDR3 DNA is TGTGCCACCAGCCGCAATCGGGGTGGCGGGGGGGAAAAACTGTTTTTT. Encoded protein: CATSRNRGGGGEKLFF.

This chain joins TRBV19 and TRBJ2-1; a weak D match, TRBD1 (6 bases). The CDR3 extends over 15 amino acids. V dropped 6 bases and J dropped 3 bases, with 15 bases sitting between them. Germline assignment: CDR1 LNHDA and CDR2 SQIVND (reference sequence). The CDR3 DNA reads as TGTGCCAGTAGCACAACAGGGAGCTTCTACAATGAGCAGTTCTTC. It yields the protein CASSTTGSFYNEQFF.

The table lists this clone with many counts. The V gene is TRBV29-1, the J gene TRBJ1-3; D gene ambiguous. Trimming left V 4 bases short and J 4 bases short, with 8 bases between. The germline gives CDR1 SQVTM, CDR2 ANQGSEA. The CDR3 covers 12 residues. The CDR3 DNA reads TGCAGCGTTGTGTCTCAGGGAAACACCATATATTTT. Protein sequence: CSVVSQGNTIYF.

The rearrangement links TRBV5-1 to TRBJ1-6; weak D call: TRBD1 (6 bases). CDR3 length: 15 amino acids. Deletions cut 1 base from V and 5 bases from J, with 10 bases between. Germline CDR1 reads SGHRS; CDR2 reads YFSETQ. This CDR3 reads CASSLRAGDNSPLHF. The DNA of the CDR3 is TGCGCCAGCAGCTTGAGGGCAGGGGATAATTCACCCCTCCACTTT. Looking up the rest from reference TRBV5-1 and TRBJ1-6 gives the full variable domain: KAGVTQTPRYLIKTRGQQVTLSCSPISGHRSVSWYQQTPGQGLQFLFEYFSETQRNKGNFPGRFSGRQFSNSRSEMNVSTLELGDSALYLCASSLRAGDNSPLHFGNGTRLTVT.

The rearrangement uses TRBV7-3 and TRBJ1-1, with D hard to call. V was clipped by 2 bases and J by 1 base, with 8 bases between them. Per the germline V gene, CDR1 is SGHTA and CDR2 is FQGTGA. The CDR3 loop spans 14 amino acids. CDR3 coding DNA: TGTGCCAGCAGCTTAGGGCTTCAGAACACTGAAGCTTTCTTT. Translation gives CASSLGLQNTEAFF.

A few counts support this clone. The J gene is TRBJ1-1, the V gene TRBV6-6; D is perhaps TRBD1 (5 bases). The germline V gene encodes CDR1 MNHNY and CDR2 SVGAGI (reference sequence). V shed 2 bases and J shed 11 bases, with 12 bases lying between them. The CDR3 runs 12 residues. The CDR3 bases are TGTGCCAGCAGTTACCCCACAGGAACGGCTTTCTTT. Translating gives CASSYPTGTAFF.

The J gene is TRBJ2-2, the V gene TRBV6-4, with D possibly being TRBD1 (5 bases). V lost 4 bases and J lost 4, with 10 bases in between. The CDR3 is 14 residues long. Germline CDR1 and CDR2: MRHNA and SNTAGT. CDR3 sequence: CASSVQGSTGELFF. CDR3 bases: TGTGCCAGCAGTGTCCAGGGTAGCACCGGGGAGCTGTTTTTT.

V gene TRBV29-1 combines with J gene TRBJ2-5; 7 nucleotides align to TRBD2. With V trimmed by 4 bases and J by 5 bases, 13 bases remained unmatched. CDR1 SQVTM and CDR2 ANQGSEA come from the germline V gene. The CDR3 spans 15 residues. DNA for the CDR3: TGCAGCGTTGGCTCAGGACCGGGGAGGGAGGAGACCCAGTACTTC. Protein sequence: CSVGSGPGREETQYF.

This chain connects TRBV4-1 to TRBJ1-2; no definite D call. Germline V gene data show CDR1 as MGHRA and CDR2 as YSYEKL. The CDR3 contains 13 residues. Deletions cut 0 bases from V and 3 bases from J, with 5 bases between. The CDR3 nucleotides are TGCGCCAGCAGCCAAGATAGTCACTATGGCTACACCTTC. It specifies CASSQDSHYGYTF.

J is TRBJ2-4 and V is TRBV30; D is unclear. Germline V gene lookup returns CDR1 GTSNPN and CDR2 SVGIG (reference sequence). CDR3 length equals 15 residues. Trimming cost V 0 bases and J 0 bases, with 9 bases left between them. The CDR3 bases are TGTGCCTGGAGTGTAGAGATTCTAGCCAAAAACATTCAGTACTTC. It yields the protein CAWSVEILAKNIQYF.

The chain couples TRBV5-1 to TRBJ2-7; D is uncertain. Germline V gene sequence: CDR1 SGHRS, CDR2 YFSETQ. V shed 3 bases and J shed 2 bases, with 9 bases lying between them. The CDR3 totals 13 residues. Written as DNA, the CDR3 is TGCGCCAGCAGCTCCGGGTTCACCTACGAGCAGTACTTC. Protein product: CASSSGFTYEQYF. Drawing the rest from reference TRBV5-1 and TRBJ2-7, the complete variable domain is KAGVTQTPRYLIKTRGQQVTLSCSPISGHRSVSWYQQTPGQGLQFLFEYFSETQRNKGNFPGRFSGRQFSNSRSEMNVSTLELGDSALYLCASSSGFTYEQYFGPGTRLTVT.

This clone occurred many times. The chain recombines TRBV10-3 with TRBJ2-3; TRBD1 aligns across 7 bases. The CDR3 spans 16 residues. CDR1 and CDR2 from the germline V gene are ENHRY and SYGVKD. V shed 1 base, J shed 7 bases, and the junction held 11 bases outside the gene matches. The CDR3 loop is CAISEYTGVERNTQYF. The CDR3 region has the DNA TGTGCCATCAGTGAGTATACAGGGGTGGAGAGGAATACGCAGTATTTT.

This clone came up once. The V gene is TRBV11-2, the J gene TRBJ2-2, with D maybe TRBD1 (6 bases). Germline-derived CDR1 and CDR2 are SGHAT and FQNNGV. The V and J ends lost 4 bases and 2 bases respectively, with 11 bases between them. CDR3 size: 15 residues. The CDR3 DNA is TGTGCCAGCAGCTCCGGACAGAGAAACACCGGGGAGCTGTTTTTT. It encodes CASSSGQRNTGELFF.